This T cell receptor (beta chain) emerged from a study of blood T cell repertoires in COVID-19. V shed 4 bases and J shed 2 bases, with 14 bases lying between them. Germline V gene lookup returns CDR1 LGHDT and CDR2 YNNKEL (reference sequence). The CDR3 is made up of 15 amino acids. Measured with immunoSEQ multiplex PCR; TCRdb has only the in-frame clones, and not every one. The table shows approximately 99,000 clones, with 71% occurring only once. The chain carries TRBV3-1 (or the pseudogene TRBV3-2) and TRBJ1-2; perhaps TRBD1 as D (6 bases). The sequence derives from a woman in her forties with acute or convalescent COVID-19. The sequenced material came from peripheral blood. The CDR3, as DNA: TGTGCCAGCAGCCCGACCAAAGGGACAAACTATGGCTACACCTTC. It translates to CASSPTKGTNYGYTF.